The TCR beta chain under discussion was sequenced for a study of graft-versus-host responses after intestinal transplantation. Details on this clone: As yet, its antigen is unknown.

This table comes from immunoSEQ multiplex PCR, and its TCRdb copy is limited to in-frame clones, with some not included. The data show some 140,000 clones, 90% to 95% seen once. From germline, CDR1 is SGHAT and CDR2 FQNNGV. This CDR3 contains 12 residues. V lost 5 bases to trimming and J lost 5 bases, with 8 bases between them. The sequence derives from a human donor who received an intestinal transplant. The chain couples TRBV11-2 to TRBJ2-3; D is unresolved. The source material was unstimulated CD4+ T cells sorted from spleen or lymph node cells, sampled before intestinal transplant. Here the CDR3 reads CASSQWGDTQYF. The DNA of the CDR3 is TGTGCCAGCAGCCAATGGGGAGATACGCAGTATTTT.